This entry describes one TCR beta chain. Its target is unknown. Without the conserved terminal phenylalanine or tryptophan, this CDR3 likely stems from a read error. The germline V and J ends were trimmed by 6 bases and 6 bases, with 15 bases remaining between them. CDR3 size: 15 residues. Priming with a constant-region primer yielded TCR beta cDNA from 450 to 550 ng total RNA. Each TCR beta library was derived from three nested multiplex PCR rounds that employed slightly modified ARM-PCR. TRBV1-TRBV30 forward primers and a C-beta reverse primer were used in the first two PCR rounds, which each ran for 9 to 10 cycles. MiXCR was run by TCRdb on the multiplex PCR reads, yielding one entry per CDR3 protein. The data show 310,000 or so distinct CDR3 sequences, 50% to 60% seen once. The source of the blood RNA was unsorted whole blood, and germline DNA was extracted as well. This entry belongs to a study of tumor-infiltrating lymphocytes in primary liver carcinoma.

Study outcomes and limitations: The study found a significantly higher top-250-clone fraction in tumors than in blood (p = 0.039).

Sequencing used peripheral blood. The rearrangement joins TRBV12-3 or TRBV12-4 to TRBJ1-6, with D hard to call. The clonotype comes from a woman younger than 45 with primary liver carcinoma and hepatitis B virus infection. This chain's CDR3 is CASSPRSGFNSPLHI. The CDR3 bases are TGTGCCAGCAGCCCCCGCAGTGGCTTTAATTCACCCCTCCACATT.